This T cell receptor (beta chain) was profiled in a study of shared clonotypes between healthy human individuals. Looked up from germline, CDR1 is SGHTA and CDR2 is FQGNSA. There are 15 residues in the CDR3. V lost 0 bases, J lost 3 bases, and 12 bases lay in between. Study findings and constraints: Naive CD4 clonotypes overlapped across a handful of donors at approximately 5.3%. Rarefaction demonstrated incomplete sorted-subset sequencing despite large depth.

Concerning this clone itself: What it recognizes is unknown.

Original handling: Junction-only sequences without quality scores were provided by ImmunoSEQ, so filtering was different. Method: immunoSEQ multiplex PCR; TCRdb's copy keeps in-frame clones and lacks some. V, J and clone size were drawn from that table, and D and trimming were deduced from the DNA. The table has 1,500,000 or so clones, about 96% seen once; the top ten hold 1.2%. This TCR was recovered from a man aged 25-40 years in good health. This chain uses TRBV7-2 with TRBJ2-7; unclear D gene. The material sequenced was naive CD4+ T cells sorted from blood. The subset: CD45RA+ positively selected. CDR3 region: CASSLAPNYNYEQYF. For the CDR3, the DNA is TGTGCCAGCAGCTTAGCGCCCAACTACAACTACGAGCAGTACTTC.